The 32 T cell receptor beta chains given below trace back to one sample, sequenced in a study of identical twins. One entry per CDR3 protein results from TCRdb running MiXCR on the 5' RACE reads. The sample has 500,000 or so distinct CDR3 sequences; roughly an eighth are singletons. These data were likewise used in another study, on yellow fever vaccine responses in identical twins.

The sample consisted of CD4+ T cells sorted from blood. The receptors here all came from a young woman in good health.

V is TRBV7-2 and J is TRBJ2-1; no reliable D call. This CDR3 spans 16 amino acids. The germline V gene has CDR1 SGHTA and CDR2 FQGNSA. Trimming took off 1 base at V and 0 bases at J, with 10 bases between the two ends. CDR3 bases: TGTGCCAGCAGCTTAGACTCGGACGACTCCTACAATGAGCAGTTCTTC. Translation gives CASSLDSDDSYNEQFF.

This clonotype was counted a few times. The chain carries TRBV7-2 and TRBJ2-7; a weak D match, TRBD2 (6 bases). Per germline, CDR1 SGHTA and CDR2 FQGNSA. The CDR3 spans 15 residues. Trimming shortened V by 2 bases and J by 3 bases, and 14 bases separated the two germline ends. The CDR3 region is CASSLMYGGNYEQYF. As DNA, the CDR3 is TGTGCCAGCAGCTTAATGTACGGCGGGAACTACGAGCAGTACTTC.

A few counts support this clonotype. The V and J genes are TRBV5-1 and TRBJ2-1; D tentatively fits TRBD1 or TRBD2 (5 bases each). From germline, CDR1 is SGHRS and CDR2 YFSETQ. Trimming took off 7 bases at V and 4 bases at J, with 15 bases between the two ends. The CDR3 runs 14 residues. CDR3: CASAWGPFYNEQFF. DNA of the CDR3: TGCGCCAGCGCCTGGGGACCTTTTTACAATGAGCAGTTCTTC. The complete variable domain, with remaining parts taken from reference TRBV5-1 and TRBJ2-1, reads KAGVTQTPRYLIKTRGQQVTLSCSPISGHRSVSWYQQTPGQGLQFLFEYFSETQRNKGNFPGRFSGRQFSNSRSEMNVSTLELGDSALYLCASAWGPFYNEQFFGPGTRLTVL.

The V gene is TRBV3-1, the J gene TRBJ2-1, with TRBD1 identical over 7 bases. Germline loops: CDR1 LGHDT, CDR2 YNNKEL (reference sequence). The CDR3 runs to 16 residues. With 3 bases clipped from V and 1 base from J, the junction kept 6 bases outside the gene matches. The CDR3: CASSHYDRDSYNEQFF. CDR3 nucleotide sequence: TGTGCCAGCAGCCATTATGACAGGGATTCCTACAATGAGCAGTTCTTC.

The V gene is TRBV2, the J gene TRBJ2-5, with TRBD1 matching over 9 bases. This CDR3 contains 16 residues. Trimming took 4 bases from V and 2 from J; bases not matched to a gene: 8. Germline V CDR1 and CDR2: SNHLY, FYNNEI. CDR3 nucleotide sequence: TGTGCCAGCAGTGTAGTTTCCGGGACAGGGCAAGAGACCCAGTACTTC. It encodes CASSVVSGTGQETQYF.

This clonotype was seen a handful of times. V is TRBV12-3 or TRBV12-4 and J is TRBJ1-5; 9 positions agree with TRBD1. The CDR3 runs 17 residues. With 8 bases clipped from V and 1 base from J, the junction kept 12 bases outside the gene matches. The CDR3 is CASSKITGGRSNQPQHF. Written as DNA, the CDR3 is TGTGCCAGCTCTAAAATTACAGGGGGCCGAAGCAATCAGCCCCAGCATTTT.

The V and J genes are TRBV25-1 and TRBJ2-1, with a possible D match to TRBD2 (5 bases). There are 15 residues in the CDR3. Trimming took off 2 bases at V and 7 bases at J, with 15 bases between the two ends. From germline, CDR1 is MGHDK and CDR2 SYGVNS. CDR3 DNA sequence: TGTGCCAGCAGTGAAGATCTTACGGGGATGAATGAGCAGTTCTTC. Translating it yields CASSEDLTGMNEQFF.

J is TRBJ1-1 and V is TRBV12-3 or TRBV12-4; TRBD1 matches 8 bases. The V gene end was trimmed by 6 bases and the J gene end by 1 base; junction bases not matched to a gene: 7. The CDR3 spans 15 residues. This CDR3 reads CASRGQALWNTEAFF. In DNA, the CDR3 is TGTGCCAGCAGGGGACAGGCCCTGTGGAACACTGAAGCTTTCTTT.

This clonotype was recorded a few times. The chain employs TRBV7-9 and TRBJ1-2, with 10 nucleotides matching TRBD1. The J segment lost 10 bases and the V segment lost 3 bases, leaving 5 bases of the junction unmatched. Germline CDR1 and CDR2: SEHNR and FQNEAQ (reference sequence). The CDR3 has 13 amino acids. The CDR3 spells CASSLFGTGVYTF. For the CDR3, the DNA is TGTGCCAGCAGCTTGTTCGGGACAGGGGTCTACACCTTC.

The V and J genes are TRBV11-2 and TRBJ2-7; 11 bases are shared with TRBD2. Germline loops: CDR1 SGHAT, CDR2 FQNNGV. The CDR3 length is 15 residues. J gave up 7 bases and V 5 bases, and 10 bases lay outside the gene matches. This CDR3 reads CASSRSIAGGREQYF. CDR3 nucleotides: TGTGCCAGCAGCCGCTCGATAGCGGGAGGGAGGGAGCAGTACTTC.

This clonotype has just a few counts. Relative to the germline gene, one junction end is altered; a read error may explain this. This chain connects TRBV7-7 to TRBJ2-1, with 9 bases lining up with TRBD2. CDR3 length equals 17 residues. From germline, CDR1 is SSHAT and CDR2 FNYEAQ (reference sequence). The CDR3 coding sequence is TGTGCTAGCAGCTCAAGGACTAGCGTGAGCTCCTACAATGAGCAGTTCTTC. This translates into CASSSRTSVSSYNEQFF.

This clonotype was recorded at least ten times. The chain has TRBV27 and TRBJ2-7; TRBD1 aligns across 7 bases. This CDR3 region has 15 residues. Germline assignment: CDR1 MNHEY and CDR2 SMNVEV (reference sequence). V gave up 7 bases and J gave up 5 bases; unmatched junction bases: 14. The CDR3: CASTRHQTGQDEQYF. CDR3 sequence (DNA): TGTGCCAGCACTAGACACCAGACAGGGCAGGACGAGCAGTACTTC.

The CDR3 nucleotides are TGCAGTGCTCTTGACTTGTTGTATGGCTACACCTTC. It translates to CSALDLLYGYTF. V gene TRBV20-1 combines with J gene TRBJ1-2; D is unresolved. Trimming shortened V by 5 bases and J by 5 bases, and 12 bases separated the two germline ends. The CDR3 extends over 12 amino acids. Germline CDR1 reads DFQATT; CDR2 reads SNEGSKA (reference sequence).

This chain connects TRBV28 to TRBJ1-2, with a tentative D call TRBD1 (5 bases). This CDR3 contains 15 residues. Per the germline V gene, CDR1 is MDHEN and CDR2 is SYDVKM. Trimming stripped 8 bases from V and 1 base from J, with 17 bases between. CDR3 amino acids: CASVSLGDFNYGYTF. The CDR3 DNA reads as TGTGCCAGCGTTAGTCTGGGGGATTTTAACTATGGCTACACCTTC.

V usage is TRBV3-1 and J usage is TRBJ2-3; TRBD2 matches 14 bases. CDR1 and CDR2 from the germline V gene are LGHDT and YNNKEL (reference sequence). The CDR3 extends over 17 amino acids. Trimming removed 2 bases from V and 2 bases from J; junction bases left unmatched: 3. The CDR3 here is CASSQRLAGGNTDTQYF. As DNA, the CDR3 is TGTGCCAGCAGCCAAAGACTAGCGGGAGGGAACACAGATACGCAGTATTTT.

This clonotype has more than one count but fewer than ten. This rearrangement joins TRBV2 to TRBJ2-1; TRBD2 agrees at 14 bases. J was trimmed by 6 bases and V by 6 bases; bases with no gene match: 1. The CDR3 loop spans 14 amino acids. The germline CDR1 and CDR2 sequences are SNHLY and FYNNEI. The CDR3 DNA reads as TGTGCCAGCAGAGGACTAGCGGGAGGCAATGAGCAGTTCTTC. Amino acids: CASRGLAGGNEQFF.

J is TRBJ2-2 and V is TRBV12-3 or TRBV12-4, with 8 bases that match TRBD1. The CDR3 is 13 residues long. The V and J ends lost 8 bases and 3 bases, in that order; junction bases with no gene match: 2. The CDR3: CASRQGYTGELFF. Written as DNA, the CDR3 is TGTGCCAGCCGACAGGGGTACACCGGGGAGCTGTTTTTT.

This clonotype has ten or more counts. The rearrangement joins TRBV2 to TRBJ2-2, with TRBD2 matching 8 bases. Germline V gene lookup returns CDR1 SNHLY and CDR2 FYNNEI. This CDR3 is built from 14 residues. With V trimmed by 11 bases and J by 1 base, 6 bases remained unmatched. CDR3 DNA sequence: TGTGCCTGTTCACTAGCGGTGAACACCGGGGAGCTGTTTTTT. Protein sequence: CACSLAVNTGELFF.

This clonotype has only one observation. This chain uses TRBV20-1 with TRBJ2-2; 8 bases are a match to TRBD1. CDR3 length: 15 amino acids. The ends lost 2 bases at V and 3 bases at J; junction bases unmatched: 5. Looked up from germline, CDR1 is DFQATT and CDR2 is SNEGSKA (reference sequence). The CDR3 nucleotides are TGCAGTGCTAGACCGGGACAGGACTACACCGGGGAGCTGTTTTTT. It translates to CSARPGQDYTGELFF.

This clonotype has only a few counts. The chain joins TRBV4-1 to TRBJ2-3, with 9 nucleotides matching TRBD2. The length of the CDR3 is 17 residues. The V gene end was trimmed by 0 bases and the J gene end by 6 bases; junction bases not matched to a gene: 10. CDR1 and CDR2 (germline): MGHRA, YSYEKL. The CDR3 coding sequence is TGCGCCAGCAGCCAAGATTTCGGAGCGGGAGGTTCGGATACGCAGTATTTT. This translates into CASSQDFGAGGSDTQYF.

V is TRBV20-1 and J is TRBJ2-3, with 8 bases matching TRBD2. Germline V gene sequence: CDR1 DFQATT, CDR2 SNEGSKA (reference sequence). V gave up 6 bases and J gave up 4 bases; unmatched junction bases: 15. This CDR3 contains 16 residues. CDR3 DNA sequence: TGCAGTGCCCAAAGTAGCGGGACCGGGGCCGCAGATACGCAGTATTTT. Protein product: CSAQSSGTGAADTQYF.

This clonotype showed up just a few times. CDR3 sequence (DNA): TGTGCCAGCAGCTTATCGCAGGGGAAGGTGGATACGCAGTATTTT. Its protein product is CASSLSQGKVDTQYF. The V and J genes are TRBV11-3 and TRBJ2-3; possible D gene TRBD1, 6 bases. The CDR3 loop spans 15 amino acids. CDR1 is SGHNT and CDR2 is YENEEA in the germline V gene. The V end lost 2 bases, the J end lost 6 bases, and 15 bases lay between the germline ends.

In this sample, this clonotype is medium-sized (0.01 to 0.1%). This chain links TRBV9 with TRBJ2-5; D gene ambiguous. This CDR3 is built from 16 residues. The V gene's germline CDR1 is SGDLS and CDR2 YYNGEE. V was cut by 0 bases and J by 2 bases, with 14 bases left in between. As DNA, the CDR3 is TGTGCCAGCAGCGTAGAGGCAGGATCCGAACAAGAGACCCAGTACTTC. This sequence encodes CASSVEAGSEQETQYF. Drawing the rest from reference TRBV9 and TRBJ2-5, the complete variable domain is DSGVTQTPKHLITATGQRVTLRCSPRSGDLSVYWYQQSLDQGLQFLIQYYNGEERAKGNILERFSAQQFPDLHSELNLSSLELGDSALYFCASSVEAGSEQETQYFGPGTRLLVL.

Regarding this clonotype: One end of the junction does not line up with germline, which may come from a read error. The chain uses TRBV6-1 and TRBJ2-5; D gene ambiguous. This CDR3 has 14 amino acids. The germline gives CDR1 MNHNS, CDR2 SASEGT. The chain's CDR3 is CASRSLGPYTTFHF. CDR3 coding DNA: TGTGCCAGCAGATCCCTTGGACCCTATACTACATTTCACTTC.

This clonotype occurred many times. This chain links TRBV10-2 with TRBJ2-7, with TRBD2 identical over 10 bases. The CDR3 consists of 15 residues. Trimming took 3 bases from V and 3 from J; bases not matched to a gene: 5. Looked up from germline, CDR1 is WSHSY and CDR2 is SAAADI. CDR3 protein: CASSDSSGRIYEQYF. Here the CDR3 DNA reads TGCGCCAGCAGTGACTCTAGCGGGAGAATCTACGAGCAGTACTTC.

CDR3 coding DNA: TGCAGCGTTGAGGCTAGCGGAGGTACCTTAGGCGAGCAGTACTTC. It translates to CSVEASGGTLGEQYF. V and J are TRBV29-1 and TRBJ2-7; TRBD2 agrees at 7 bases. V lost 3 bases, J lost 6 bases, and 14 bases stayed unmatched. CDR3 size: 15 residues. Germline CDR1 reads SQVTM; CDR2 reads ANQGSEA.

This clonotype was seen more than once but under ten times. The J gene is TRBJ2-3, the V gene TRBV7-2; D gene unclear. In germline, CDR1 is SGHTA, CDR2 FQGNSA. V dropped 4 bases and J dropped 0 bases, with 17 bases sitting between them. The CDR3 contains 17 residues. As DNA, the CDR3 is TGTGCCAGCAGCTGGATGGCGCATTTGGCGAGCACAGATACGCAGTATTTT. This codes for CASSWMAHLASTDTQYF.

The CDR3 loop is CSAVGLVGQETQYF. CDR3 coding DNA: TGCAGTGCCGTCGGCCTAGTGGGGCAAGAGACCCAGTACTTC. V is TRBV20-1 and J is TRBJ2-5; D gene ambiguous. CDR3 length: 14 residues. Trimming left V 6 bases short and J 2 bases short, with 16 bases between. Germline CDR1 reads DFQATT; CDR2 reads SNEGSKA (reference sequence).

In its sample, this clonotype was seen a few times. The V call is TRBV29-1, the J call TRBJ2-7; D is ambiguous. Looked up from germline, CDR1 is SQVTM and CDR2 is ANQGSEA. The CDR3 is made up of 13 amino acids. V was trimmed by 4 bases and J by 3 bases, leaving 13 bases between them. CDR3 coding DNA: TGCAGCGTTGCATCCCGAATCGACTACGAGCAGTACTTC. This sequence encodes CSVASRIDYEQYF.

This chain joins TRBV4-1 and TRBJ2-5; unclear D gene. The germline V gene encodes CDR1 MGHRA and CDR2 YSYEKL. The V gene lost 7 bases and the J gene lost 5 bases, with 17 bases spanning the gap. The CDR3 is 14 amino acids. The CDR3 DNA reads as TGCGCCAGCACGTTGAGCTCCTCCACTGAGACCCAGTACTTC. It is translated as CASTLSSSTETQYF.

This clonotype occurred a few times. CDR3: CASSAPGGEETQYF. CDR3 in DNA: TGTGCCAGCAGCGCCCCAGGGGGGGAAGAGACCCAGTACTTC. The gene calls are TRBV11-2 and TRBJ2-5; perhaps D is TRBD1 or TRBD2 (7 bases each). Trimming took off 5 bases at V and 3 bases at J, with 13 bases between the two ends. Germline CDR1 reads SGHAT; CDR2 reads FQNNGV. CDR3 length equals 14 residues.

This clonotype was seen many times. CDR3 sequence: CASSLAGLQEGYTF. The CDR3 DNA is TGTGCCAGCAGTTTAGCTGGCCTACAGGAAGGCTACACCTTC. The rearrangement uses TRBV12-3 or TRBV12-4 and TRBJ1-2, with D tentatively TRBD1 (5 bases). The CDR3 consists of 14 residues. V gave up 0 bases and J gave up 8 bases, with 13 bases separating them.